This entry lists 28 T cell receptor beta chains sequenced from one sample in a study of shared clonotypes between healthy human individuals (dated by TCRdb to between 2020 and 2021). Libraries were built with the immunoSEQ multiplex PCR assay. Drawn from immuneACCESS, this table holds only the in-frame rearrangements with V and J called that TCRdb kept. Clones are partly lost; checked studies trace under half to an unresolved V gene and leave the rest unexplained. The sample has approximately 2.3 million clones on record, 85% to 95% of them singletons. The ten top clones hold 0.39% of the sample. The specimen was naive CD4+ T cells from PBMCs. Interpreted using the paper, the cell subset or site label stands for: CD45RA+ positively selected. The origin of the receptors is a young man in good health. Some clones in this sample may be carry-over from other donors' samples.

This clone appeared once. The chain uses TRBV5-1 and TRBJ1-1, with D perhaps TRBD1 (6 bases). CDR3 length: 16 amino acids. V was cut by 3 bases and J by 0 bases, with 15 bases left in between. Germline-derived CDR1 and CDR2 are SGHRS and YFSETQ. The CDR3 here is CASSSMGGGMNTEAFF. DNA for the CDR3: TGCGCCAGCAGCTCAATGGGCGGGGGCATGAACACTGAAGCTTTCTTT.

A word on this clone: This specimen includes other DNA sequences encoding the same CDR3. J is TRBJ1-1 and V is TRBV5-6; 10 bases are a match to TRBD1. CDR1 and CDR2 from the germline V gene are SGHDT and YYEEEE. The J segment lost 3 bases and the V segment lost 2 bases, leaving 4 bases of the junction unmatched. This CDR3 comprises 15 residues. Here the CDR3 reads CASSFLDRGDTEAFF. CDR3 coding DNA: TGTGCCAGCAGCTTTCTGGACAGGGGGGACACTGAAGCTTTCTTT.

As regards this clone: Other DNA sequences in this specimen translate into the identical CDR3. The chain is built from TRBV7-8 and TRBJ2-7; D is perhaps TRBD1 (6 bases). V lost 1 base to trimming and J lost 4 bases, with 8 bases between them. The germline V gene has CDR1 SGHVS and CDR2 FQNEAQ. The CDR3 is 13 residues long. The DNA for the CDR3 is TGTGCCAGCAGCTTAGACAGGGCTTACGAGCAGTACTTC. Residues: CASSLDRAYEQYF.

The V gene is TRBV5-1, the J gene TRBJ2-7, with TRBD1 as a possible D gene (6 bases). With 0 bases removed from V and 6 bases from J, the gap between germline ends came to 22 bases. Germline V lookup: CDR1 SGHRS, CDR2 YFSETQ. This CDR3 contains 17 residues. CDR3 loop: CASSLGPRQGPGSEQYF. DNA for the CDR3: TGCGCCAGCAGCTTGGGGCCCCGCCAGGGGCCGGGCAGCGAGCAGTACTTC.

V and J are TRBV9 and TRBJ2-1, with 8 nucleotides matching TRBD1. Losses at the gene ends were 3 bases for V and 7 bases for J; bases not matched to a gene: 6. This CDR3 region has 14 residues. The germline CDR1 and CDR2 sequences are SGDLS and YYNGEE. CDR3 DNA: TGTGCCAGCAGCGCTCGGACAGGGTCGAATGAGCAGTTCTTC. Its translation is CASSARTGSNEQFF.

This clone was counted between two and nine times. The chain uses TRBV5-1 and TRBJ2-2; D is unresolved. Germline V CDR1 and CDR2: SGHRS, YFSETQ. The CDR3 is 15 residues long. The germline V and J ends were trimmed by 0 bases and 0 bases, with 6 bases remaining between them. The CDR3 loop is CASSLGPSNTGELFF. DNA for the CDR3: TGCGCCAGCAGCTTGGGACCGTCGAACACCGGGGAGCTGTTTTTT.

The chain links TRBV28 to TRBJ1-5; D is perhaps TRBD1 (6 bases). The CDR3 has 15 residues. Germline CDR1 MDHEN, CDR2 SYDVKM. Trimming shortened V by 10 bases and J by 0 bases, and 16 bases separated the two germline ends. CDR3 loop: CATKLRGNSNQPQHF. DNA for the CDR3: TGTGCCACCAAATTAAGGGGGAATAGCAATCAGCCCCAGCATTTT.

The rearrangement uses TRBV19 and TRBJ2-7, with 8 bases fitting TRBD2. The CDR3 runs to 17 residues. Germline values: CDR1 LNHDA, CDR2 SQIVND (reference sequence). V shed 4 bases, J shed 0 bases, and the junction held 11 bases outside the gene matches. CDR3 nucleotide sequence: TGTGCCAGTAGTACGGCCTCACTAGCGGTAAGCTCCTACGAGCAGTACTTC. It specifies CASSTASLAVSSYEQYF.

V gene TRBV6-1 combines with J gene TRBJ2-2, with 8 bases that match TRBD2. Germline CDR1 reads MNHNS; CDR2 reads SASEGT. The trim removed 2 bases at V and 5 bases at J, leaving 4 bases unmatched. The CDR3 sequence is 15 residues long. CDR3 in amino acids: CASSERASGTGELFF. The DNA of the CDR3 is TGTGCCAGCAGTGAACGGGCTAGCGGGACCGGGGAGCTGTTTTTT.

The chain is built from TRBV10-1 and TRBJ2-5, with TRBD2 matching over 14 bases. Germline CDR1 and CDR2: WNHNN and SYGVQD (reference sequence). With 10 bases clipped from V and 4 bases from J, the junction kept 17 bases outside the gene matches. The CDR3 totals 18 residues. The CDR3 loop is CANAPGLAGGTSRETQYF. In DNA, the CDR3 is TGCGCCAACGCGCCCGGACTAGCGGGGGGAACTTCCCGAGAGACCCAGTACTTC.

The V and J genes are TRBV18 and TRBJ2-7, with TRBD2 matching over 10 bases. The CDR3 contains 19 residues. Germline V gene lookup returns CDR1 KGHSH and CDR2 LQKENI. V was pared by 1 base and J by 4 bases, with 16 bases of the junction left unmatched. The CDR3 spells CASSPRRDRTGLAAYEQYF. CDR3 in DNA: TGTGCCAGCTCACCACGGCGGGACAGGACCGGACTAGCGGCTTACGAGCAGTACTTC.

This clone appeared once. This chain links TRBV5-4 with TRBJ1-4; D remains ambiguous. The CDR3 has 14 amino acids. Germline assignment: CDR1 SGHNT and CDR2 YYREEE (reference sequence). The germline V and J ends were trimmed by 1 base and 4 bases, with 8 bases remaining between them. The CDR3 region has the DNA TGTGCCAGCAGCTTGAAAGCCCTTAATGAAAAACTGTTTTTT. Translated: CASSLKALNEKLFF.

This chain joins TRBV4-3 and TRBJ2-2; 7 bases fit TRBD2. From germline, CDR1 is LGHNA and CDR2 YSLEER. Unmatched junction bases numbered 11, after V lost 4 bases and J lost 0 bases. The CDR3 totals 18 residues. The CDR3 sequence: CASSRSTSLRTNTGELFF. In DNA, the CDR3 is TGCGCCAGCAGCCGATCGACTAGCCTCAGAACGAACACCGGGGAGCTGTTTTTT.

The chain is built from TRBV29-1 and TRBJ2-3; 7 bases are a match to TRBD2. The CDR3 has 14 amino acids. The V gene's germline CDR1 is SQVTM and CDR2 ANQGSEA. V lost 1 base, J lost 1 base, and 2 bases stayed unmatched. CDR3: CSVEGRERTDTQYF. The DNA for the CDR3 is TGCAGCGTTGAAGGGCGGGAGCGCACAGATACGCAGTATTTT.

The gene calls are TRBV7-8 and TRBJ2-2; TRBD1 matches 10 bases. This CDR3 spans 15 amino acids. V shed 6 bases, J shed 6 bases, and the junction held 7 bases outside the gene matches. Germline-derived CDR1 and CDR2 are SGHVS and FQNEAQ. In DNA, the CDR3 is TGTGCCAGCAGGTTCCCGGGACAGGGGTCCGGGGAGCTGTTTTTT. Residues: CASRFPGQGSGELFF.

This chain connects TRBV6-6 to TRBJ1-1, with D possibly TRBD1 on 6 matching bases. The germline CDR1 and CDR2 sequences are MNHNY and SVGAGI (reference sequence). The ends were cut back, 2 bases at V and 1 base at J, with 11 bases in the middle. The CDR3 sequence is 15 residues long. CDR3 protein: CASSYAQGWNTEAFF. CDR3 nucleotides: TGTGCCAGCAGTTACGCCCAGGGGTGGAACACTGAAGCTTTCTTT.

This chain links TRBV15 with TRBJ2-5; D is unclear. Trimming shortened V by 2 bases and J by 4 bases, and 5 bases separated the two germline ends. This CDR3 has 12 residues. The germline gives CDR1 LNHNV, CDR2 YYDKDF (reference sequence). The CDR3 is CATSRSLETQYF. The CDR3 DNA reads TGTGCCACCAGCAGATCCCTAGAGACCCAGTACTTC.

In this sample, this clone turned up once. The chain combines TRBV5-1 with TRBJ2-1; 9 bases match TRBD2. After removal of 3 bases from V and 7 bases from J, the junction contained 5 bases not matched to a gene. Germline lookup yields CDR1 SGHRS and CDR2 YFSETQ. CDR3 length: 14 amino acids. The CDR3 DNA is TGCGCCAGCAGCTGGGCGGGAGGGGAAAATGAGCAGTTCTTC. It is translated as CASSWAGGENEQFF.

A note on this clone: Other DNA sequences in this specimen translate into the identical CDR3. This sequence joins TRBV27 and TRBJ1-1, with a possible D match to TRBD1 (5 bases). This CDR3 has 12 residues. Germline V gives CDR1 MNHEY, CDR2 SMNVEV (reference sequence). Trimming left V 5 bases short and J 4 bases short, with 8 bases between. CDR3 nucleotides: TGTGCCAGCAGTCGAAGGGGCACTGAAGCTTTCTTT. Translating it yields CASSRRGTEAFF.

The rearrangement uses TRBV6-1 and TRBJ1-3; D uncertain. Germline CDR1 and CDR2: MNHNS and SASEGT. CDR3 length equals 12 residues. V lost 2 bases, J lost 9 bases, and 8 bases lay in between. The chain's CDR3 is CASSEREFTIYF. The CDR3 region has the DNA TGTGCCAGCAGTGAAAGGGAGTTCACCATATATTTT.

With respect to this clone: Within the sample, other DNA sequences also encode this same CDR3. The CDR3 sequence is CASSLGLAGYNEQFF. In DNA, the CDR3 is TGTGCCAGCAGCCTCGGATTAGCGGGGTACAATGAGCAGTTCTTC. The chain recombines TRBV7-2 with TRBJ2-1; TRBD2 aligns across 8 bases. Germline values: CDR1 SGHTA, CDR2 FQGNSA. V shed 5 bases, J shed 4 bases, and the junction held 7 bases outside the gene matches. CDR3 length: 15 residues.

This sequence joins TRBV10-1 and TRBJ2-1, with 11 bases fitting TRBD1. The V gene end was trimmed by 3 bases and the J gene end by 5 bases; junction bases not matched to a gene: 3. The CDR3 spans 15 residues. Per germline, CDR1 WNHNN and CDR2 SYGVQD (reference sequence). CDR3: CASSEGTGGHNEQFF. As DNA, the CDR3 is TGCGCCAGCAGTGAAGGGACAGGGGGACACAATGAGCAGTTCTTC.

This clone was observed once. The rearrangement uses TRBV11-3 and TRBJ2-1; D may be TRBD1 (5 bases). The CDR3 contains 14 residues. Per the germline V gene, CDR1 is SGHNT and CDR2 is YENEEA. Trimming shortened V by 8 bases and J by 4 bases, and 15 bases separated the two germline ends. The CDR3: CASGRGGVYNEQFF. The CDR3 nucleotides are TGTGCCAGCGGAAGGGGTGGGGTATACAATGAGCAGTTCTTC.

The sample holds one count of this clone. In DNA, the CDR3 is TGTGCCAGCAGCCAAGGACTAGCGGGAGAATATGAGCAGTTCTTC. Translated, it gives CASSQGLAGEYEQFF. J is TRBJ2-1 and V is TRBV4-2; 12 bases align to TRBD2. Germline CDR1 reads LGHNA; CDR2 reads YNFKEQ. Trimming removed 1 base from V and 8 bases from J; junction bases left unmatched: 3. The CDR3 has 15 residues.

This rearrangement joins TRBV29-1 to TRBJ2-2; 7 nucleotides line up with TRBD1. Losses at the gene ends were 7 bases for V and 1 base for J; bases not matched to a gene: 6. The CDR3 totals 14 residues. Germline V gives CDR1 SQVTM, CDR2 ANQGSEA. The CDR3 loop is CSATRTGNTGELFF. CDR3 DNA sequence: TGCAGCGCAACAAGGACAGGGAACACCGGGGAGCTGTTTTTT.

The rearrangement joins TRBV18 to TRBJ2-2, with TRBD2 matching over 11 bases. Trimming at V came to 2 bases and at J to 5 bases, leaving 4 bases not matched to a gene. The CDR3 has 16 amino acids. Germline CDR1 reads KGHSH; CDR2 reads LQKENI. For the CDR3, the DNA is TGTGCCAGCTCACCAATAGCGGGAGGGAAGACCGGGGAGCTGTTTTTT. It codes for CASSPIAGGKTGELFF.

The chain carries TRBV28 and TRBJ1-1; 8 bases are shared with TRBD1. Germline trimming cut 4 bases from V and 11 bases from J; bases unmatched to any gene: 18. Germline V gene data show CDR1 as MDHEN and CDR2 as SYDVKM. The CDR3 is 16 residues long. For the CDR3, the DNA is TGTGCCAGCAGTTCGAACACGCCAGGGGGCTGGTCGTGGGCTTTCTTT. Protein sequence: CASSSNTPGGWSWAFF.

The chain recombines TRBV5-5 with TRBJ1-1; perhaps TRBD1 as D (6 bases). The CDR3 loop spans 13 amino acids. V was shortened by 4 bases and J by 11 bases, with 18 bases between the two germline ends. Germline V gene sequence: CDR1 SGHKS, CDR2 YYEKEE (reference sequence). The CDR3 reads CASSVGQGPAAFF. As DNA, the CDR3 is TGTGCCAGCAGCGTTGGGCAGGGGCCTGCGGCTTTCTTT.